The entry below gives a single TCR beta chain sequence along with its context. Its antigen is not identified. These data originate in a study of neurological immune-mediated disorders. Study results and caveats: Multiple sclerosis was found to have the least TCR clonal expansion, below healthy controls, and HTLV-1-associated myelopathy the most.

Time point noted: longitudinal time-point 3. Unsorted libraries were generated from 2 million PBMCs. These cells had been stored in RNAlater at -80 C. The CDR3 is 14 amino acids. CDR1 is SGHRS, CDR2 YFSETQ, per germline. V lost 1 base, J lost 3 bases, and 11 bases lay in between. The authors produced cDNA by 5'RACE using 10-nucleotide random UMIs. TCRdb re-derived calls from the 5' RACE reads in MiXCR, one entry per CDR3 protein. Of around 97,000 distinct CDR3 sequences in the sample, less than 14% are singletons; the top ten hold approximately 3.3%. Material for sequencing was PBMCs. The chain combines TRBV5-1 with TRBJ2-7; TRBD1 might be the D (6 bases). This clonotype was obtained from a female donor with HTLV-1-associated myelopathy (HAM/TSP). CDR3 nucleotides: TGCGCCAGCAGCTTGAACAGGGTAGGCTACGAGCAGTACTTC. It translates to CASSLNRVGYEQYF.